These 7 T cell receptor beta chains originate from one sample sequenced in a study of shared clonotypes between healthy human individuals. The table came from immunoSEQ multiplex PCR; TCRdb's copy has only in-frame clones and leaves some out. This sample yields approximately 340,000 clones, of which roughly 80% are seen a single time; 10% belongs to the top ten. Sequences were obtained from memory CD4+ T cells sorted from blood. The subset is: CD45RA-negative fraction. The receptors were sampled from a man aged 30 to 45 in good health.

The V gene is TRBV6-5, the J gene TRBJ2-7; D is possibly TRBD2 (5 bases). The CDR3 is made up of 13 amino acids. Trimming took 7 bases from V and 6 from J, leaving 16 bases between them. Germline loops: CDR1 MNHEY, CDR2 SVGAGI. The CDR3 sequence is CASTRLAAGEQYF. The DNA of the CDR3 is TGTGCCAGCACCAGATTAGCCGCGGGCGAGCAGTACTTC.

The rearrangement uses TRBV19 and TRBJ2-3; TRBD1 aligns across 7 bases. Germline V CDR1 and CDR2: LNHDA, SQIVND (reference sequence). The CDR3 contains 17 residues. J was trimmed by 0 bases and V by 3 bases; bases with no gene match: 9. CDR3 sequence: CASSIPVQGSSTDTQYF. The CDR3 DNA is TGTGCCAGTAGTATCCCCGTACAGGGGTCTAGCACAGATACGCAGTATTTT.

The chain employs TRBV11-2 and TRBJ2-7, with a tentative D call TRBD1 (5 bases). The CDR3 has 14 amino acids. Trimming removed 0 bases at V and 2 bases at J, with 8 bases between. CDR1 is SGHAT, CDR2 FQNNGV, per germline. In DNA, the CDR3 is TGTGCCAGCAGCTTAGACCGCAGGGCCTACGAGCAGTACTTC. Translation gives CASSLDRRAYEQYF.

Only a few counts were recorded for this clone. The gene calls are TRBV10-3 and TRBJ2-1; 8 positions match TRBD2. In germline, CDR1 is ENHRY, CDR2 SYGVKD. The V and J ends lost 5 bases and 0 bases, in that order; junction bases with no gene match: 6. There are 16 residues in the CDR3. CDR3 sequence reads: CAISRSGISSYNEQFF. In DNA, the CDR3 is TGTGCCATCAGTCGTAGCGGGATAAGCTCCTACAATGAGCAGTTCTTC.

This clone was observed once. This chain uses TRBV19 with TRBJ2-2, with 8 bases aligning to TRBD1. Per germline, CDR1 LNHDA and CDR2 SQIVND (reference sequence). V shed 7 bases, J shed 3 bases, and the junction held 10 bases outside the gene matches. The CDR3 extends over 16 amino acids. The CDR3 protein is CASTQQDRVHTGELFF. CDR3 sequence (DNA): TGTGCCAGTACCCAACAGGACAGGGTTCACACCGGGGAGCTGTTTTTT. The full variable domain, in which reference TRBV19 and TRBJ2-2 provide the parts outside the CDR3, is DGGITQSPKYLFRKEGQNVTLSCEQNLNHDAMYWYRQDPGQGLRLIYYSQIVNDFQKGDIAEGYSVSREKKESFPLTVTSAQKNPTAFYLCASTQQDRVHTGELFFGEGSRLTVL.

The rearrangement uses TRBV28 and TRBJ1-2; 7 bases line up with TRBD1. There are 17 residues in the CDR3. Germline loops: CDR1 MDHEN, CDR2 SYDVKM. The ends lost 2 bases at V and 0 bases at J; junction bases unmatched: 9. CDR3 DNA: TGTGCCAGCAGTTTACCGGACAGGAGACTAGCTAACTATGGCTACACCTTC. It codes for CASSLPDRRLANYGYTF.

The V and J genes are TRBV6-5 and TRBJ2-7, with no clear D. V was shortened by 0 bases and J by 5 bases, with 11 bases between the two germline ends. There are 14 residues in the CDR3. Germline lookup yields CDR1 MNHEY and CDR2 SVGAGI. CDR3 sequence (DNA): TGTGCCAGCAGTTACTCGATGTCGGGCGACGAGCAGTACTTC. Translation: CASSYSMSGDEQYF.